A selection of T cell receptor beta chains follows, all from one sample in a study of blood T cell repertoires in COVID-19. Clones were sequenced by immunoSEQ multiplex PCR, and TCRdb holds only the in-frame ones, with some missing. The table has 120,000 or so clones, over 75% seen once. Sample: peripheral blood. The receptor source for this set is a man in his 60s with active or convalescent COVID-19. Each CDR3 is given with its conserved first and last residue. The order of the fields is D gene, clone size, CDR3 length, V gene, CDR3 protein. A D gene is named only where the DNA matches it firmly. Some rows mark clone size as missing; the rest say once, few, many or name a class of expanded clone.

>TRBD1|few|13|TRBV19
CASSNRGQGGQFF
>-|-|17|TRBV6-8
CASSHKPPRRVSEKLFF
>TRBD2|-|13|TRBV19
CASRREDTYEQYF
>-|-|13|TRBV7-3
CASSLTAGRTQYF
>-|-|13|TRBV6-5
CASSYSGGTEAFF
>TRBD2|-|15|TRBV4-3
CASSQILAGQETQYF
>TRBD2|-|15|TRBV6-2/TRBV6-3
CASSSRTSGSYEQYF
>TRBD1|-|11|TRBV6-5
CASSYPGQGFF
>TRBD1|-|14|TRBV5-1
CASSPRQGKEKLFF
>-|-|13|TRBV19
CASSIDSNYGYTF
>TRBD2|-|13|TRBV5-6
CASSPGLAHEQYF
>TRBD2|-|15|TRBV27
CASSFGRSGANVLTF
>-|-|15|TRBV28
CASSLIGGTPEKLFF
>TRBD1|-|17|TRBV4-2
CASSQGGQGEGNQPQHF
>TRBD2|-|17|TRBV7-7
CASSLTTSADSYNEQFF
>-|-|13|TRBV28
CASQPGGEGGYTF
>TRBD2|once|16|TRBV7-2
CASGKREGTSTDTQYF
>-|once|11|TRBV6-5
CATQTGNTIYF
>-|-|14|TRBV27
CASSLGGPVNEQYF
>-|-|13|TRBV27
CASTFPPTGELFF
>TRBD2|-|14|TRBV7-8
CASSLAGSYNEQFF
>-|-|11|TRBV3-1/TRBV3-2
CATEGLSTQYF
>TRBD1|-|17|TRBV24-1
CATSDYTGQGAIDTQYF
>-|-|13|TRBV4-2
CASSRSGSNIQYF
>TRBD2|-|13|TRBV2
CASGLAGLETQYF
>-|-|14|TRBV30
CAWSAGHGNQPQHF
>-|-|16|TRBV9
CASSVSEGGTASEQYF
>-|-|14|TRBV10-3
CATTIQRDTGELFF
>TRBD1|-|16|TRBV5-1
CASSLIVQGELGTQYF
>-|-|14|TRBV27
CASSPFAGSYEQYF
>-|-|14|TRBV30
CAWMVSGGRNTIYF